This TCR beta chain was documented in a study of immune heterogeneity within non-small cell lung tumors (dated by TCRdb to about 2018). At the level of the whole study: By histology, the tumors included nine to eleven non-squamous carcinomas, a few squamous cell carcinomas and 1 tumor not otherwise specified. Transcriptome data were available for just roughly 40 loci from 12 patients, whereas TCR repertoire analysis spanned fewer than 60 tumor loci from approximately 15 patients. Neoantigen binding to each patient's HLA alleles was predicted with netMHCpan-3.0 for mutant peptides of 8 to 11 amino acids. To examine intratumoral immune heterogeneity, the study used whole-exome sequencing, RNA-seq and TCR beta repertoire sequencing on multiple spatially distinct regions of each NSCLC tumor. Broad study findings and their caveats: Within a given patient, the same dominant CDR3B clonotypes showed up repeatedly across loci, although different tumor locations also carried unique high-frequency clones. A statistically significant but moderate positive correlation (R around 0.3) was observed between local T-cell repertoire clonality and local tumor mutational burden. High-frequency TCR beta clonotypes were found to be largely distinct between individual patients.

Genomic DNA extracted from bulk tumor tissue served as TCR template, with roughly 610 ng gDNA amplified per sample. Multiple biopsies per primary tumor were taken during surgery, spaced as far apart as possible within the tumor mass. The study cohort was described as untreated, and patients were newly diagnosed NSCLC cases undergoing curative surgery. The donor group was made up of 15 newly diagnosed non-small cell lung cancer patients undergoing surgery with curative intent. A couple of independent pathologists reviewed the resected tumor masses. Only high-quality DNA and RNA samples were carried forward to sequencing. The TCR beta CDR3 region was amplified with a multiplex PCR system, in which a first round of about 10 cycles was run using 32 V-gene forward and 13 J-gene reverse primers. The first PCR round used a QIAGEN Multiplex PCR Kit, and the primer sequences were filed in Chinese patent CN105087789A. Illumina universal primers were added in a second PCR round performed with the Phusion High-Fidelity PCR Kit. TCR libraries were paired-end sequenced at 151 bp read length on the Illumina HiSeq X Ten platform. As for the original processing: Reads without multiplex PCR primers were removed using Cutadapt, read pairs were merged using PEAR, and CDR3 regions were called using MiXCR with default settings. Repertoire diversity was assessed by Shannon entropy, and clonality was calculated as one minus the Shannon entropy divided by the ln of the count of productive unique sequences. Clonotypes present at frequencies of at least 0.5% were defined as dominant or high-frequency T-cell clones. The public reads were reanalyzed by TCRdb: fastp trimming at Q25, MiXCR alignment, in-frame beta chains only. Entries are consolidated by CDR3 protein sequence, retaining the most common genes and DNA. TCRdb's processing, not the authors', yielded these V and J calls. For this sample the table gives over 1,500 distinct CDR3 sequences, of which approximately 42% were detected only once. Around 12% of the sample belongs to the ten largest clones.

A note on this clonotype: It has no known antigen specificity. Base qualities were left out, and no much larger clone turns up one base away.

V and J lose 2 bases and 0 bases, and a span of 8 bases separates them. CDR1 and CDR2 were assigned from the germline V gene as WSHSY and SAAADI. CDR3 length: 15 amino acids, cysteine to phenylalanine. Left in the record is the CDR3 DNA by itself, 45 bases read in frame from the first base. Recombination connected TRBV10-2 to TRBJ2-1; the D gene is possibly TRBD2, with 6 bases matching. This clonotype was obtained from an older man with non-small cell lung cancer. The source material was lung tumor tissue. In nucleotides, the sequence is TGCGCCAGCAGTGAGGTAGCGGTCTCCTACAATGAGCAGTTCTTC. Translated, it reads CASSEVAVSYNEQFF.